These 8 T cell receptor beta chains were all obtained from the same sample, sequenced in a study of breast tumors, draining lymph nodes, adjacent tissues. Axillary draining lymph nodes of breast cancer patients supplied the node samples. TCRdb used MiXCR to reprocess the multiplex PCR reads, holding one entry per CDR3 protein. The sample carries roughly 130,000 distinct CDR3 sequences, 32% recorded once. The sequencing sample was made of axillary lymph node tissue. The receptors stem from a female donor with breast cancer. Some clones in this sample may be carry-over from other donors' samples.

This clonotype has a handful of counts. This may stem from a read error, because a much larger clone lies one nucleotide away. The V and J genes are TRBV6-1 and TRBJ2-1; D possibly uses TRBD1 or TRBD2 (6 bases each). Germline values: CDR1 MNHNS, CDR2 SASEGT. This CDR3 region has 13 residues. V was shortened by 5 bases and J by 7 bases, with 12 bases between the two germline ends. This chain's CDR3 is CASSQTGANEQFF. As DNA, the CDR3 is TGTGCCAGCAGTCAGACGGGGGCGAATGAGCAGTTCTTC.

This clonotype was counted between two and nine times. This chain joins TRBV7-3 and TRBJ2-6; 12 bases match TRBD2. Germline CDR1 and CDR2: SGHTA and FQGTGA. V was pared by 2 bases and J by 2 bases, with 13 bases of the junction left unmatched. The CDR3 contains 21 residues. This chain's CDR3 is CASSLETSGGPSSPGANVLTF. The CDR3 coding sequence is TGTGCCAGCAGCTTAGAAACTAGCGGGGGGCCCTCATCCCCTGGGGCCAACGTCCTGACTTTC.

This clonotype was recorded at least ten times. The chain joins TRBV6-5 to TRBJ2-1, with D perhaps TRBD2 (5 bases). CDR1 and CDR2 (germline): MNHEY, SVGAGI. Deletions cut 0 bases from V and 10 bases from J, with 7 bases between. The CDR3 has 12 residues. The CDR3 bases are TGTGCCAGCAGTTACTCCCGGGAAGAGCAGTTCTTC. It encodes CASSYSREEQFF.

The chain has TRBV28 and TRBJ2-1; 7 bases fit TRBD2. There are 17 residues in the CDR3. In germline, CDR1 is MDHEN, CDR2 SYDVKM. V lost 5 bases to trimming and J lost 0 bases; unmatched junction nucleotides: 10. The CDR3 reads CASSLPHGGSSYNEQFF. Written as DNA, the CDR3 is TGTGCCAGCAGTCTCCCCCACGGGGGGAGCTCCTACAATGAGCAGTTCTTC.

This clonotype was detected ten times or more. In DNA form, the CDR3 reads TGTGCCAGCAGCTTAGGGGGATCGGCCCGACAAGAGACCCAGTACTTC. This codes for CASSLGGSARQETQYF. This rearrangement joins TRBV11-2 to TRBJ2-5; D is ambiguous. V was pared by 1 base and J by 2 bases, with 14 bases between. Germline V gene data show CDR1 as SGHAT and CDR2 as FQNNGV. This CDR3 region has 16 residues.

The V call is TRBV10-3, the J call TRBJ2-1, with a weak D call TRBD2 (5 bases). CDR1 is ENHRY, CDR2 SYGVKD, per germline. The CDR3 runs to 12 residues. The ends were cut back, 6 bases at V and 6 bases at J, with 9 bases in the middle. CDR3 residues: CAISSGGNEQFF. CDR3 DNA: TGTGCCATCAGCTCAGGAGGCAATGAGCAGTTCTTC.

CDR3 nucleotides: TGTGCCAGCAGTTACGGACAGGGTTCCTACGAGCAGTACTTC. It yields the protein CASSYGQGSYEQYF. The rearrangement links TRBV12-3 or TRBV12-4 to TRBJ2-7; 8 positions agree with TRBD1. The CDR3 loop spans 14 amino acids. With V trimmed by 4 bases and J by 1 base, 3 bases remained unmatched.

Ten or more counts support this clonotype. A much larger clone differs by one base, so this may be a read error. J is TRBJ1-6 and V is TRBV20-1; 7 bases match TRBD1. Germline V lookup: CDR1 DFQATT, CDR2 SNEGSKA (reference sequence). This CDR3 region has 12 residues. DNA of the CDR3: TGCAGTGCCGGCGGGACAGATTCACCCCCCCACTTT. Translating it yields CSAGGTDSPPHF.